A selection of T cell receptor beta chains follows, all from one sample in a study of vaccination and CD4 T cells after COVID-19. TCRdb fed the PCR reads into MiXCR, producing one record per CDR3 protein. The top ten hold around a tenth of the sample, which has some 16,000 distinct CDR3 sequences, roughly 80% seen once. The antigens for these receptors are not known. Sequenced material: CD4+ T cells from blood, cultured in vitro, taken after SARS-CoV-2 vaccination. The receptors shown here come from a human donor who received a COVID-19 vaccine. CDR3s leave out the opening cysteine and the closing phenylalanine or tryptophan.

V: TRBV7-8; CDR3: ASSPVATGRNTEAF
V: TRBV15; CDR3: ATSRTSGGVKGETQY
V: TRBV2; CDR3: ASSEPADRVGNYCYT
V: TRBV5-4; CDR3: ASSSPPTGRAETQY
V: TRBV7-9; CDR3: ASSLAPGQGTDTQY
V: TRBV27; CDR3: ASSFGEDGSPLH
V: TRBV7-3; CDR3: ASSLGGPEDTQY
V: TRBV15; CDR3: ATSRSPGGNQPQH
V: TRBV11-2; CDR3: ATKIGTANTEAF
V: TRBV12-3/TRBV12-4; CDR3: ASSLGGEDTEAF
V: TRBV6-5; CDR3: ASSYSFLGRSYEQY
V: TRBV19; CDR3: ASSKPPGHSTGEQY
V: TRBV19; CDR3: ASSIEETQY
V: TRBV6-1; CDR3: ASRRGQSSGNTIY
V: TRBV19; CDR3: ASSIDRGRMYNEQF
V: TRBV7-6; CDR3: ASSLTSGGAESTDTQY
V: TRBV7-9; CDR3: ASSPNRGRYEKLF
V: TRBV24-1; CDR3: ATRLGAEAF
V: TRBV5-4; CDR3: ASSLIGGLEVREQY
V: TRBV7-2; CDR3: ASSLVFGQGGYTEAF
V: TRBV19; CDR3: ASSPDRVHSNQPQH
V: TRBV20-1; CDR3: SAGGSHNSPLH
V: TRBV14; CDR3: ASSPVGRDRNTEAF
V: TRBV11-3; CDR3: ASSFDRANTEAF
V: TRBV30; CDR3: AWSRGGFEQY
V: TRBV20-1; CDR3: SARDWTGETQY
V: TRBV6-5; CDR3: ASSYGGSEPGNTIY
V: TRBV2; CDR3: ASRDRQTTNEKLF
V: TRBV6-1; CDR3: ASSPGGNNQPQH
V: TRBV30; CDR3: AWTLPGTVYT
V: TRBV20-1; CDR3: SARPAFVNTEAF
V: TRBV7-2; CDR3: ASSSTGGNSPLH
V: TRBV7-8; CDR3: ASSFLRRDRGANTEAF
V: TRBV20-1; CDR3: SARETSGDTNIQY
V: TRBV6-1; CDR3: ALRGREAGANVLT
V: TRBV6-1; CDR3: ASSGGSPGNQPQH
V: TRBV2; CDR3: ASSARAPRGYT
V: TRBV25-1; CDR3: ASSDRDRHNEQF
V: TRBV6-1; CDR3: ASRDSSSTDTQY